This TCR beta chain was found in a study of blood T cell repertoires in COVID-19. Looking at the study overall: From the United States, Italy and Spain came samples of acute and convalescent COVID-19. T cells, B-cell-depleted T cells, or PBMCs provided the cDNA or gDNA that served as material.

The length of the CDR3 is 15 residues. J gave up 6 bases and V 9 bases, and 13 bases lay outside the gene matches. The germline V gene has CDR1 LNHDA and CDR2 SQIVND (reference sequence). Methods used by the authors: Reference gene primer amplification gave nucleated cell count estimates. Method: immunoSEQ multiplex PCR; TCRdb's copy keeps in-frame clones and lacks some. That table supplies the V and J calls and clone size; D and trimming were determined from the DNA. The sample has about 81,000 clones, approximately 86% seen once. This clonotype originated in a woman aged 80 or over with acute or convalescent COVID-19. Sequences were obtained from peripheral blood. The chain has TRBV19 and TRBJ2-1; 8 nucleotides agree with TRBD2. CDR3 nucleotide sequence: TGTGCCAGATTAAAGGGCGGGGGGCCTTGCAATGAGCAGTTCTTC. It yields the protein CARLKGGGPCNEQFF.